This TCR beta chain originates from a study of shared clonotypes between healthy human individuals. The CDR3 length is 14 residues. Trimming took 3 bases from V and 5 from J; bases not matched to a gene: 5. Per the germline V gene, CDR1 is KGHSH and CDR2 is LQKENI. This clone was seen only a few times. The data were produced by immunoSEQ multiplex PCR, yet TCRdb's version contains in-frame clones alone and is incomplete. The repertoire consists of about 1 million clones, with 75% occurring once and the leading ten covering roughly 1.5%. The chain links TRBV18 to TRBJ2-7, with 9 nucleotides matching TRBD1. This receptor was taken from a man younger than 30 in good health. The specimen sequenced was memory CD4+ T cells sorted from blood. Indicated subset: CD45RA-negative fraction. The DNA for the CDR3 is TGTGCCAGCTCACCGGGCGGACAGGGGAACGAGCAGTACTTC. This sequence encodes CASSPGGQGNEQYF.